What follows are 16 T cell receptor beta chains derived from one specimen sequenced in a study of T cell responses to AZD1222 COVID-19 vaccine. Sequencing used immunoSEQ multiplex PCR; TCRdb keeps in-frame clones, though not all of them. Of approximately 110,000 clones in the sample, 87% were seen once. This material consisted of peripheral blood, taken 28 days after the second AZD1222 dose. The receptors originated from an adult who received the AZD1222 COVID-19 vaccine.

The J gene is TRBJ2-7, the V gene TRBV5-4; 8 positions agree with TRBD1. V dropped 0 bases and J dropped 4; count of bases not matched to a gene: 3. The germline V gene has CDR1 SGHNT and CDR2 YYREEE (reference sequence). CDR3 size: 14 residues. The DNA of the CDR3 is TGTGCCAGCAGCTTGGGGCAGGGGGCTTACGAGCAGTACTTC. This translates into CASSLGQGAYEQYF.

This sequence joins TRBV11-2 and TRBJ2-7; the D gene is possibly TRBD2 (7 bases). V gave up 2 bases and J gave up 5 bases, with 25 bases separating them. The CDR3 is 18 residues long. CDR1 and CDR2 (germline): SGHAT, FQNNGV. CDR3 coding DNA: TGTGCCAGCAGCTTACGCGGGGGCGGGCGGATTCGTGACAACGAGCAGTACTTC. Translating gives CASSLRGGGRIRDNEQYF. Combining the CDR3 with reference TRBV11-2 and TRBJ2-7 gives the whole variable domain EAGVAQSPRYKIIEKRQSVAFWCNPISGHATLYWYQQILGQGPKLLIQFQNNGVVDDSQLPKDRFSAERLKGVDSTLKIQPAKLEDSAVYLCASSLRGGGRIRDNEQYFGPGTRLTVT.

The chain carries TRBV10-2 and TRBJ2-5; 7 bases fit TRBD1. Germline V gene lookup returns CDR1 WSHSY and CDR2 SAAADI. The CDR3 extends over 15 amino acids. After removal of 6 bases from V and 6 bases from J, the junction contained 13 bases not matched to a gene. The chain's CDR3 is CASRGGQDGRKTQYF. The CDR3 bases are TGCGCCAGCAGAGGCGGACAGGATGGGCGGAAGACCCAGTACTTC.

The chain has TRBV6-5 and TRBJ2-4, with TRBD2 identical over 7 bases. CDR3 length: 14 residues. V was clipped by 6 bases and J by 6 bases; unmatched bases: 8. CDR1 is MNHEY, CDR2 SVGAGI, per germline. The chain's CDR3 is CASRRRESSNIQYF. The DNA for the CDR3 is TGTGCCAGCAGGAGGCGGGAGTCTTCAAACATTCAGTACTTC.

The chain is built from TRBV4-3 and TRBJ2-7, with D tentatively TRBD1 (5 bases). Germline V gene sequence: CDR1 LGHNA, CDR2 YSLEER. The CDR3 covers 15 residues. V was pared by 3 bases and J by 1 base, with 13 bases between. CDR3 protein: CASSQRLDSSYEQYF. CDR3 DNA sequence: TGCGCCAGCAGCCAGAGATTAGACAGTTCCTACGAGCAGTACTTC.

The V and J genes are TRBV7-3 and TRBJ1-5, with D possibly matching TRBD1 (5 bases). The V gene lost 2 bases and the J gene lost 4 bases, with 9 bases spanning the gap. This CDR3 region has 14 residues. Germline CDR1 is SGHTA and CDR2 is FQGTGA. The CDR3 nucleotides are TGTGCCAGCAGCTTAGACAGAGAAAATCAGCCCCAGCATTTT. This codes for CASSLDRENQPQHF.

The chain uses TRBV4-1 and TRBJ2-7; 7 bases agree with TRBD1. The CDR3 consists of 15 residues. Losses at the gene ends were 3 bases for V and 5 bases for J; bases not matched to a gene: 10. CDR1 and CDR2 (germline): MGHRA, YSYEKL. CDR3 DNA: TGCGCCAGCAGCCAGGAGGACAGGCCTTTCGACGAGCAGTACTTC. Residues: CASSQEDRPFDEQYF.

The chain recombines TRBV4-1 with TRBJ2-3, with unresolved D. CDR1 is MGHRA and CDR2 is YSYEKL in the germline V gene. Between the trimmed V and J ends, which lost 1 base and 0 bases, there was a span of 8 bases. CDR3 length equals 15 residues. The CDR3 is CASSQVTPSTDTQYF. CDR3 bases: TGCGCCAGCAGCCAAGTCACTCCCAGCACAGATACGCAGTATTTT.

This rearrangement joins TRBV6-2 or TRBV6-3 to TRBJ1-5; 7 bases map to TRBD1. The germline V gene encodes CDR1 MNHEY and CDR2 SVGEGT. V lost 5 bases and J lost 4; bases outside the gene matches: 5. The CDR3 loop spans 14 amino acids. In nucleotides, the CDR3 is TGTGCCAGCAGTCCCGGGACAGAGAATCAGCCCCAGCATTTT. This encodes CASSPGTENQPQHF.

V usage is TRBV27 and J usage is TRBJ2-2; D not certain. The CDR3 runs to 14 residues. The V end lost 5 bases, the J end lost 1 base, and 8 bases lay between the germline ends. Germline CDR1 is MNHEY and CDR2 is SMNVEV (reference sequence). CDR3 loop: CASSRSQNTGELFF. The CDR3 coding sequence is TGTGCCAGCAGTCGATCACAGAACACCGGGGAGCTGTTTTTT.

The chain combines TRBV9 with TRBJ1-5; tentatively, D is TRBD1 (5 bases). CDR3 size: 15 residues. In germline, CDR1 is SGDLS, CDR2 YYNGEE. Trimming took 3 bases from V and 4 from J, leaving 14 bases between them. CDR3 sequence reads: CASSASLDTNQPQHF. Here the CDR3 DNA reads TGTGCCAGCAGCGCCTCTCTGGACACAAATCAGCCCCAGCATTTT.

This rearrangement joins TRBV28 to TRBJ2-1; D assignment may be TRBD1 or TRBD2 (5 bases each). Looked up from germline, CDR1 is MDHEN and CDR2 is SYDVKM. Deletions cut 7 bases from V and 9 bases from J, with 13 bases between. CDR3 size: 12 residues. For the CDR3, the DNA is TGTGCCAGCAAGGGGACCGGCGTTGAGCAGTTCTTC. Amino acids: CASKGTGVEQFF.

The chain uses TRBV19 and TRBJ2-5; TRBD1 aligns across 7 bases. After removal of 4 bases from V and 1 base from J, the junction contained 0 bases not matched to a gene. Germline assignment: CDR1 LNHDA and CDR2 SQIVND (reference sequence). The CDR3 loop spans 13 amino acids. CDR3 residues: CASSRDSQETQYF. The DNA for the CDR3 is TGTGCCAGTAGTAGGGACAGCCAAGAGACCCAGTACTTC.

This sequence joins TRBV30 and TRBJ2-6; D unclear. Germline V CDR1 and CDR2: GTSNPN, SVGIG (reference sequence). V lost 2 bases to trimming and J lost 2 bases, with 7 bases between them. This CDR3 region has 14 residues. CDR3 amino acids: CAWSRGTGANVLTF. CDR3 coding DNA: TGTGCCTGGAGTCGAGGAACTGGGGCCAACGTCCTGACTTTC. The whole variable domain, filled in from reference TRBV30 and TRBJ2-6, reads SQTIHQWPATLVQPVGSPLSLECTVEGTSNPNLYWYRQAAGRGLQLLFYSVGIGQISSEVPQNLSASRPQDRQFILSSKKLLLSDSGFYLCAWSRGTGANVLTFGAGSRLTVL.

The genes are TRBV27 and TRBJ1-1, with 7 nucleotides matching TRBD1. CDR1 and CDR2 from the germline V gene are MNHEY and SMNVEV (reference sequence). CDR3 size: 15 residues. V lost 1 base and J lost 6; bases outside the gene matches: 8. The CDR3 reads CASSLFAGGTAEAFF. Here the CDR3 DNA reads TGTGCCAGCAGTTTATTTGCAGGGGGGACGGCTGAAGCTTTCTTT.

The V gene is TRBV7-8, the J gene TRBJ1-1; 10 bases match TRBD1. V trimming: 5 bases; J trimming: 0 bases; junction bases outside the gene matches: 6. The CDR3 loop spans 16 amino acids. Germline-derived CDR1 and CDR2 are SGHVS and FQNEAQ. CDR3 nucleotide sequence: TGTGCCAGCAGCCGGGACAGGGGATGGGTGAACACTGAAGCTTTCTTT. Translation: CASSRDRGWVNTEAFF.